This record concerns one T cell receptor beta chain sequence. This CDR3 is built from 19 residues. Germline V gives CDR1 LNHNV, CDR2 YYDKDF (reference sequence). Trimming took 5 bases from V and 2 from J; bases not matched to a gene: 11. The data were produced by immunoSEQ multiplex PCR, yet TCRdb's version contains in-frame clones alone and is incomplete. Of about 5,000 clones listed, about 68% are singletons. Noted treatment: randomized to nivolumab then ipilimumab (arm A) or the reverse (arm B). Sorted cells were live CD3+CD8+, lacking CD19 and CD56, from PBMCs. The record originates from a study of sequential checkpoint blockade in melanoma. Study-wide context: Arm A got nivolumab then ipilimumab; arm B the reverse, 1:1.

The source material was CD8+ T cells sorted from blood (inferred from file names), sampled from a patient given nivolumab and ipilimumab in sequence. This TCR derives from a human donor with melanoma. The rearrangement uses TRBV15 and TRBJ2-1; 14 bases are a match to TRBD2. DNA for the CDR3: TGTGCCACCAGCCCTACGGGACTAGCGGGAGTTGCCGCCTACAATGAGCAGTTCTTC. Amino acids: CATSPTGLAGVAAYNEQFF.